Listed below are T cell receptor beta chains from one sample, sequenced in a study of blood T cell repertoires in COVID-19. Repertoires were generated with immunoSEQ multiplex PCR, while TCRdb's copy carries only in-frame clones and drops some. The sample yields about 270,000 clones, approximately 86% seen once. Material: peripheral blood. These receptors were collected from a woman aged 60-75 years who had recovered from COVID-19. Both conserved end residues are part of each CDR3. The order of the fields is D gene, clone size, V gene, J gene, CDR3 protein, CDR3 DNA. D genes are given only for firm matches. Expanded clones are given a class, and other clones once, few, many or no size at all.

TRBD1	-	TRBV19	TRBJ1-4	CASSPIGTANEKLFF	TGTGCCAGTAGTCCTATCGGGACAGCTAATGAAAAACTGTTTTTT
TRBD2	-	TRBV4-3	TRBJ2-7	CASSQDLGTSGFSYEQYF	TGCGCCAGCAGCCAAGATCTCGGGACTAGCGGGTTCTCCTACGAGCAGTACTTC
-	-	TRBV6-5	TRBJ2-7	CASSTNRDGEQYF	TGTGCCAGCAGTACCAACAGGGACGGCGAGCAGTACTTC
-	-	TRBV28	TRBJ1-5	CASSSPGGNSNQPQHF	TGTGCCAGCAGTTCCCCGGGAGGGAATAGCAATCAGCCCCAGCATTTT
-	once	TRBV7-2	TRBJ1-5	CASSSGKGQPQHF	TGTGCCAGCAGCTCAGGGAAAGGTCAGCCCCAGCATTTT
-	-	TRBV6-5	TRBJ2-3	CASGERGAGTDTQYF	TGTGCCAGCGGAGAACGGGGGGCAGGGACAGATACGCAGTATTTT
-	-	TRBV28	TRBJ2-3	CASSFQGSLADTQYF	TGTGCCAGCAGTTTCCAGGGAAGCTTAGCAGATACGCAGTATTTT
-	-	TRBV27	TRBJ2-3	CASSSPGSTGTDTQYF	TGTGCCAGCTCATCCCCAGGGTCGACGGGCACAGATACGCAGTATTTT
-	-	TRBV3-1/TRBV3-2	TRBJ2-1	CASSQALSYNEQFF	TGTGCCAGCAGCCAAGCCCTGTCCTACAATGAGCAGTTCTTC
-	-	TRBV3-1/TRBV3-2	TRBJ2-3	CASSQDSTDTQYF	TGTGCCAGCAGCCAAGACTCCACAGATACGCAGTATTTT
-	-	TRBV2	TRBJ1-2	CASRGLEGDYGYTF	TGTGCCAGCAGGGGGCTTGAGGGGGACTATGGCTACACCTTC
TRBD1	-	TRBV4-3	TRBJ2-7	CASSRDPGQGYEQYF	TGCGCCAGCAGCCGGGACCCGGGACAGGGGTACGAGCAGTACTTC
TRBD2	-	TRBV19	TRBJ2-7	CASSTLAGGPYEQYF	TGTGCCAGTAGTACTCTAGCGGGGGGCCCCTACGAGCAGTACTTC
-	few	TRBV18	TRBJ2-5	CASSPSDRGSETQYF	TGTGCCAGCTCACCGTCGGACAGAGGATCAGAGACCCAGTACTTC
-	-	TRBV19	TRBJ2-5	CASSASWGVSETQYF	TGTGCCAGTAGTGCTTCTTGGGGGGTCTCAGAGACCCAGTACTTC
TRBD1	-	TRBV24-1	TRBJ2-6	CATSGQGAEGANVLTF	TGTGCCACCAGCGGACAGGGGGCGGAAGGGGCCAACGTCCTGACTTTC
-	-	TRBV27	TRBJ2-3	CASSLLGATDTQYF	TGTGCCAGCAGTTTATTAGGGGCGACAGATACGCAGTATTTT
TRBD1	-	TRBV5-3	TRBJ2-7	CARSFYRDSHEQYF	TGTGCCAGAAGCTTCTACCGGGACAGCCACGAGCAGTACTTC
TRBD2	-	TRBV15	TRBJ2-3	CATSRGRTSGATDTQYF	TGTGCCACCAGCAGGGGTCGGACTAGCGGGGCCACAGATACGCAGTATTTT
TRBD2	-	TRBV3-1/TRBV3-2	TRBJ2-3	CASAGGGPTDTQYF	TGTGCCAGCGCGGGCGGGGGTCCCACAGATACGCAGTATTTT
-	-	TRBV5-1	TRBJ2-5	CASSPSQETQYF	TGCGCCAGCAGCCCGAGCCAAGAGACCCAGTACTTC
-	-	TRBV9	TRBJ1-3	CASSVGFRSSGNTIYF	TGTGCCAGCAGCGTAGGCTTCAGGTCGTCTGGAAACACCATATATTTT
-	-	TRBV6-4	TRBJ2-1	CASTPVGGSYNEQFF	TGTGCCAGCACCCCCGTCGGGGGTTCCTACAATGAGCAGTTCTTC
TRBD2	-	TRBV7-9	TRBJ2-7	CASSPSGGATYEQYF	TGTGCCAGCAGCCCTAGCGGGGGGGCGACGTACGAGCAGTACTTC
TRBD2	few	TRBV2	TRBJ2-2	CASSERSGVGTGELFF	TGTGCCAGCAGTGAGCGCAGCGGGGTGGGGACCGGGGAGCTGTTTTTT
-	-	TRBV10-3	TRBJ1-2	CAIVPDSLYGYTF	TGTGCCATCGTCCCGGACAGCCTCTATGGCTACACCTTC
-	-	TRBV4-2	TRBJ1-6	CASSPGSNNSPLHF	TGTGCCAGCAGCCCCGGGTCTAATAATTCACCCCTCCACTTT